This entry describes one TCR beta chain. As yet, its antigen is unknown. V lost 4 bases to trimming and J lost 7 bases, with 17 bases between them. This CDR3 contains 15 residues. Germline V gene data show CDR1 as SGHTA and CDR2 as FQGNSA. It was with 60 Vbeta and 13 Jbeta primers that the PCR ran. Only in-frame clones appear in the TCRdb table, and some are missing; sequencing was by immunoSEQ multiplex PCR. The repertoire holds approximately 190,000 clones, with nearly 80% as singletons. This sample is drawn from a study of cytomegalovirus exposure and HLA in healthy donors. Study in general: Out of approximately 170 million T cells, an earlier analysis found about 100 million unique TCR beta sequences in total. Among the 370 or so donors who were genotyped, roughly 76% fell in the genetic ancestry cluster that is associated with self-reported Caucasian donors.

Study-wide results and limits: Specificity for CMV antigens was confirmed in vitro for three of the CMV-associated chains. In a later analysis, TCR beta V- and J-gene trimming was associated with a missense DCLRE1C variant.

The origin of this receptor is a young woman in good health and CMV-seropositive. The sequenced sample consisted of PBMCs. This chain links TRBV7-2 with TRBJ1-5; TRBD1 is a possible D gene (6 bases). CDR3 sequence: CASSSGGWGAQPQHF. The CDR3 bases are TGTGCCAGCAGCTCCGGGGGGTGGGGGGCACAGCCCCAGCATTTT. The whole variable domain, remainder taken from reference TRBV7-2 and TRBJ1-5, is GAGVSQSPSNKVTEKGKDVELRCDPISGHTALYWYRQSLGQGLEFLIYFQGNSAPDKSGLPSDRFSAERTGGSVSTLTIQRTQQEDSAVYLCASSSGGWGAQPQHFGDGTRLSIL.